The clone carrying this TCR beta chain was detected only a few times. No antigen is known for it. The record originates from a study of human T cells and chemical hapten exposure. Study outcomes and limitations: In comparison with controls, expanded TCRs gave rise to a significantly larger number of large CDR3 similarity clusters.

Time point here: patch test 1, 2 weeks after DPC sensitization. Treatment reported: therapeutic diphenylcyclopropenone sensitization with weekly scalp DPC. Only after blood had been drawn was each patch test applied. Via MiXCR, TCRdb re-called the RACE reads, giving one row per CDR3 protein. The data show about 100,000 distinct CDR3 sequences, approximately 10% seen once. The specimen comprised whole blood, sampled in connection with sensitization to the hapten diphenylcyclopropenone (DPC). The TCR comes from a woman in her thirties or forties with alopecia areata. Some clones in this sample may be carry-over from other donors' samples.

DNA for the CDR3: TGTGCCAGCAACCCGTCGGGGCCTGGGATCCACGAGCAGTACTTC. Amino acids: CASNPSGPGIHEQYF. This sequence joins TRBV6-2 or TRBV6-3 and TRBJ2-7; tentatively, D is TRBD1 or TRBD2 (5 bases each). The V gene lost 7 bases and the J gene lost 5 bases, with 21 bases spanning the gap. This CDR3 region has 15 residues. Germline CDR1 is MNHEY and CDR2 is SVGEGT.